This T cell receptor (beta chain) was sequenced for a study of CD8+CD57+ T cells in acquired aplastic anemia. Patients chosen for sequencing had shown CD8+CD57+ cell expansion by flow cytometry. Severe acquired aplastic anemia was the diagnosis recorded for all patients. This clonotype was counted only a few times. The study profiled TCR beta VDJ and CDR3 using genomic DNA as template. TCRdb processed the reads anew with MiXCR; each CDR3 protein has one entry. The table records roughly 180,000 distinct CDR3 sequences, around 50% of them present only once. Germline V lookup: CDR1 LNHDA, CDR2 SQIVND (reference sequence). CDR3 length: 13 residues. Trimming removed 8 bases at V and 6 bases at J, with 11 bases between.

The sequencing input was sorted CD4+, CD8+, or CD8+CD57+ T cells (not recorded which) from PBMCs. The V gene is TRBV19, the J gene TRBJ1-6; no definite D call. The TCR originated in a human donor with aplastic anemia. In nucleotides, the CDR3 is TGTGCCAGTGGTCGAGGGTCTAATTCACCCCTCCACTTT. This encodes CASGRGSNSPLHF.